This T cell receptor (beta chain) stems from a study of cytomegalovirus exposure and HLA in healthy donors. PCR was performed using 60 Vbeta and 13 Jbeta primers. Profiled with immunoSEQ multiplex PCR; TCRdb holds only in-frame clones, not every one. The sample contains more than 90,000 clones, 65% to 80% of which appear only once. After removal of 2 bases from V and 6 bases from J, the junction contained 8 bases not matched to a gene. The CDR3 extends over 16 amino acids. Germline lookup yields CDR1 SGHNT and CDR2 YYREEE (reference sequence). Of note for this clone: The antigen is not known.

Study findings and constraints: Per a prior analysis, the majority of TCR beta V segments were productive roughly 87% or roughly 30% of the time. A later analysis found common viral pathogens apparently linked to several of the most significant clusters. Roughly even sequencing depth across donors was the assumption behind the presence/absence analyses.

The chain uses TRBV5-4 and TRBJ2-1; 10 bases fit TRBD1. What was sequenced was PBMCs. The source is a man aged 35 to 55 in good health and CMV-seropositive. The chain's CDR3 is CASSFGTGANRNEQFF. The CDR3 region has the DNA TGTGCCAGCAGCTTTGGGACAGGGGCGAATCGCAATGAGCAGTTCTTC.